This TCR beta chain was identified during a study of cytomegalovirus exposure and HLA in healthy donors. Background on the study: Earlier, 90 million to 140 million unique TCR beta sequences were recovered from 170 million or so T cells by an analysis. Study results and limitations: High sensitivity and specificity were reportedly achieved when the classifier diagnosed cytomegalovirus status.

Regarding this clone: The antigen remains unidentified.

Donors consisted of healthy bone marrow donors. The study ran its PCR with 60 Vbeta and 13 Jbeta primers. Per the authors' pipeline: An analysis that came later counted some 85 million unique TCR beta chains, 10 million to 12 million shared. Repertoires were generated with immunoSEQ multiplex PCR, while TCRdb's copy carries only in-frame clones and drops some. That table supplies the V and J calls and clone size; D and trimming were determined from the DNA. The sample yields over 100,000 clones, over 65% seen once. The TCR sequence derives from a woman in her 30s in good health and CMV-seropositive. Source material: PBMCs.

The chain's CDR3 is CASSKQGRRDPYEQYF. CDR3 DNA sequence: TGCGCCAGCAGCAAACAGGGTAGAAGGGATCCCTACGAGCAGTACTTC. The chain employs TRBV5-1 and TRBJ2-7; D perhaps matches TRBD1 (6 bases). V was trimmed by 4 bases and J by 2 bases, leaving 19 bases between them. Per germline, CDR1 SGHRS and CDR2 YFSETQ. The CDR3 covers 16 residues.